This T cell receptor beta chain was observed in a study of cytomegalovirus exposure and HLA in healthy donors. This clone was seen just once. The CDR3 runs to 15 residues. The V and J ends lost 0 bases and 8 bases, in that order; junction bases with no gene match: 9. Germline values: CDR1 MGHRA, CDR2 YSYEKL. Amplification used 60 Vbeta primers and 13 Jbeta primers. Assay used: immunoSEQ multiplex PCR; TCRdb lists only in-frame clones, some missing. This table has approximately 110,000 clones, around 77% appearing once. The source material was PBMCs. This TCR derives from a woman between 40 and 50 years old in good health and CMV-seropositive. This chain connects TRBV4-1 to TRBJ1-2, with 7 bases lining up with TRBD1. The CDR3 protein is CASSQDPRNRGGYTF. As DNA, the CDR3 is TGCGCCAGCAGCCAAGACCCTAGGAACAGGGGCGGCTACACCTTC.